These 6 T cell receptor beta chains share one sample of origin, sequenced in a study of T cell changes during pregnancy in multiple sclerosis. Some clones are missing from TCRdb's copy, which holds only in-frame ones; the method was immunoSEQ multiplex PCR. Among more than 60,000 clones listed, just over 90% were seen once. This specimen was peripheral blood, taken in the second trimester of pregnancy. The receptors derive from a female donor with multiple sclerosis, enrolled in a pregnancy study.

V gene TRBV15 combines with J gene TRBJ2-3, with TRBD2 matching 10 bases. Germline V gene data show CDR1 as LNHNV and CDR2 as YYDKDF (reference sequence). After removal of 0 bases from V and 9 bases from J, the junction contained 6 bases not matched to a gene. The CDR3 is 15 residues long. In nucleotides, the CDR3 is TGTGCCACCAGCAGAGATGCTAGCGGGAGTGTGACGCAGTATTTT. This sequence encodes CATSRDASGSVTQYF.

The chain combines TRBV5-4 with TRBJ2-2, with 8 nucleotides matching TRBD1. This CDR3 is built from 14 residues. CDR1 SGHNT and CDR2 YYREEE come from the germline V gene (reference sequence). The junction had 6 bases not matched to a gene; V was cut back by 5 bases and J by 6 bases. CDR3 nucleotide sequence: TGTGCCAGCAGTCATCGGGACAGGCCCGGGGAGCTGTTTTTT. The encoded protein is CASSHRDRPGELFF. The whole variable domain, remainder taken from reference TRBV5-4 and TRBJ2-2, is ETGVTQSPTHLIKTRGQQVTLRCSSQSGHNTVSWYQQALGQGPQFIFQYYREEENGRGNFPPRFSGLQFPNYSSELNVNALELDDSALYLCASSHRDRPGELFFGEGSRLTVL.

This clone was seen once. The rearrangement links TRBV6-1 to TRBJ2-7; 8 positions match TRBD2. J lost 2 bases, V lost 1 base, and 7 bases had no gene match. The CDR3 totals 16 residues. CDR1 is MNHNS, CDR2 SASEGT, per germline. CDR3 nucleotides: TGTGCCAGCAGTGAAGTTGAGGTAGCGGGGCCCTACGAGCAGTACTTC. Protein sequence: CASSEVEVAGPYEQYF.

CDR3 in DNA: TGTGCCTGGAGTGCCCCAGGGATATATGGCTACACCTTC. Translated, it gives CAWSAPGIYGYTF. This chain links TRBV30 with TRBJ1-2; D may be TRBD1 (5 bases). The CDR3 sequence is 13 residues long. Germline V gene lookup returns CDR1 GTSNPN and CDR2 SVGIG (reference sequence). V lost 1 base and J lost 5, with 11 bases in between. The full variable domain, its missing parts supplied by reference TRBV30 and TRBJ1-2, is SQTIHQWPATLVQPVGSPLSLECTVEGTSNPNLYWYRQAAGRGLQLLFYSVGIGQISSEVPQNLSASRPQDRQFILSSKKLLLSDSGFYLCAWSAPGIYGYTFGSGTRLTVV.

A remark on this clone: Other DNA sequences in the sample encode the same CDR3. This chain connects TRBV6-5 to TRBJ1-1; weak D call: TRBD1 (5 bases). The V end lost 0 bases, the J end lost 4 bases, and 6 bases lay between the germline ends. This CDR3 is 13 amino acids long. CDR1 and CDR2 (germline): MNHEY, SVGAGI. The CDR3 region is CASSYSRGTEAFF. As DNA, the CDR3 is TGTGCCAGCAGTTACTCAAGGGGCACTGAAGCTTTCTTT.

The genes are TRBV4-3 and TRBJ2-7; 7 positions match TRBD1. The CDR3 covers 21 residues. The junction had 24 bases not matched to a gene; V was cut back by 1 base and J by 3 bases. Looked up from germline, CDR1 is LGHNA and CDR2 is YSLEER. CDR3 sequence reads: CASSQGPTGDAGQYLFYEQYF. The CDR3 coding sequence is TGCGCCAGCAGCCAAGGCCCTACAGGGGACGCAGGTCAGTACCTATTCTACGAGCAGTACTTC.